The 27 T cell receptor beta chains below come from one sample, sequenced in a study of siplizumab effects on memory and regulatory T cells. The repertoire was sequenced with immunoSEQ multiplex PCR; TCRdb's copy has only in-frame clones and lacks some. This table holds about 120,000 clones, roughly 94% found once. Sequenced: non-Treg CD4+ T cells sorted from blood. These receptors were obtained from a human donor in good health.

This clone was observed once. CDR3 DNA sequence: TGTGCCAGCAGCCAAGATGGGACAGGCGGAGGGGAGCTGTTTTTT. Residues: CASSQDGTGGGELFF. The chain recombines TRBV4-2 with TRBJ2-2, with 8 bases identical to TRBD1. The CDR3 is 15 amino acids. Trimming took 0 bases from V and 8 from J; bases not matched to a gene: 5. Germline CDR1 is LGHNA and CDR2 is YNFKEQ.

CDR3 coding DNA: TGCGCCAGCACCTTTAACCTAGAGACCTCCTACAATGAGCAGTTCTTC. This codes for CASTFNLETSYNEQFF. V usage is TRBV10-2 and J usage is TRBJ2-1; D ambiguous. V was pared by 7 bases and J by 0 bases, with 16 bases between. This CDR3 comprises 16 residues. CDR1 is WSHSY and CDR2 is SAAADI in the germline V gene.

The chain has TRBV9 and TRBJ2-7; maybe TRBD1 (5 bases). V dropped 0 bases and J dropped 5 bases, with 18 bases sitting between them. Germline loops: CDR1 SGDLS, CDR2 YYNGEE. This CDR3 is built from 16 residues. The CDR3 DNA reads TGTGCCAGCAGCGTAGAGGTAGGGGTACGGTTCCACGAGCAGTACTTC. Translated: CASSVEVGVRFHEQYF.

The chain employs TRBV5-1 and TRBJ2-3, with D possibly matching TRBD1 (5 bases). Germline V lookup: CDR1 SGHRS, CDR2 YFSETQ. CDR3 length: 15 amino acids. Trimming cost V 2 bases and J 2 bases, with 12 bases left between them. CDR3 in DNA: TGCGCCAGCAGCTTTCCGGATGGGGCCACAGATACGCAGTATTTT. Protein: CASSFPDGATDTQYF.

This clone has a single count. The gene calls are TRBV7-3 and TRBJ2-7; D could derive from TRBD1 or TRBD2 (5 bases each). The germline CDR1 and CDR2 sequences are SGHTA and FQGTGA. The CDR3 sequence is 14 residues long. V lost 0 bases, J lost 2 bases, and 8 bases lay in between. The CDR3 here is CASSLTRDPYEQYF. The DNA for the CDR3 is TGTGCCAGCAGCTTAACTCGGGACCCCTACGAGCAGTACTTC.

The CDR3 sequence is CASSQMTGGLLYGYTF. CDR3 in DNA: TGCGCCAGCAGCCAAATGACAGGGGGGCTCCTCTATGGCTACACCTTC. The V call is TRBV4-1, the J call TRBJ1-2; 9 bases map to TRBD1. This CDR3 spans 16 amino acids. Trimming removed 2 bases from V and 4 bases from J; junction bases left unmatched: 8. The germline V gene has CDR1 MGHRA and CDR2 YSYEKL.

The CDR3 region is CASSAGTSPRSSYNEQFF. The CDR3 DNA sequence: TGTGCCAGCAGCGCCGGGACTAGCCCTAGGAGCTCCTACAATGAGCAGTTCTTC. The rearrangement uses TRBV9 and TRBJ2-1, with 9 bases aligning to TRBD2. The CDR3 loop spans 18 amino acids. Germline-derived CDR1 and CDR2 are SGDLS and YYNGEE. Trimming removed 3 bases from V and 0 bases from J; junction bases left unmatched: 10.

The chain uses TRBV7-9 and TRBJ1-3; 8 positions agree with TRBD1. This CDR3 spans 14 amino acids. Germline values: CDR1 SEHNR, CDR2 FQNEAQ (reference sequence). J was trimmed by 8 bases and V by 6 bases; bases with no gene match: 9. The CDR3 loop is CASRTGQGWDTIYF. The CDR3, as DNA: TGTGCCAGCAGGACAGGACAGGGATGGGACACCATATATTTT.

The chain combines TRBV6-6 with TRBJ2-7; D may be TRBD1 (5 bases). The V and J ends lost 6 bases and 6 bases respectively, with 21 bases between them. CDR1 and CDR2 from the germline V gene are MNHNY and SVGAGI (reference sequence). The CDR3 loop spans 15 amino acids. CDR3 residues: CASRQQGSGFSEQYF. In DNA form, the CDR3 reads TGTGCCAGCAGACAGCAGGGTTCCGGTTTCTCCGAGCAGTACTTC.

The V call is TRBV7-2, the J call TRBJ1-4; TRBD1 aligns across 7 bases. This CDR3 has 14 residues. Germline CDR1 SGHTA, CDR2 FQGNSA. V dropped 1 base and J dropped 7; count of bases not matched to a gene: 3. As DNA, the CDR3 is TGTGCCAGCAGCTTAGTAGGGGGCGGTGAAAAACTGTTTTTT. Amino acid sequence: CASSLVGGGEKLFF.

This clone appeared once. This chain uses TRBV5-1 with TRBJ1-1, with 9 bases identical to TRBD1. From germline, CDR1 is SGHRS and CDR2 YFSETQ. V shed 3 bases and J 7 bases; nucleotides not matched to a gene: 4. The CDR3 is made up of 13 amino acids. The CDR3 bases are TGCGCCAGCAGCTCCGGGACAGGGATTGAAGCTTTCTTT. As protein: CASSSGTGIEAFF.

This clone was seen a single time. V is TRBV10-2 and J is TRBJ2-3; maybe TRBD2 (5 bases). Trimming removed 8 bases at V and 0 bases at J, with 9 bases between. CDR3 length equals 13 residues. Per the germline V gene, CDR1 is WSHSY and CDR2 is SAAADI. CDR3 in DNA: TGCGCCAGCGGGAGACCGAGCACAGATACGCAGTATTTT. Amino acid sequence: CASGRPSTDTQYF.

This clone turned up a few times. The chain is built from TRBV6-5 and TRBJ2-3; maybe TRBD2 (5 bases). Trimming pared 2 bases from V and 5 bases from J, leaving 8 bases between. The germline V gene has CDR1 MNHEY and CDR2 SVGAGI. The CDR3 spans 13 residues. The CDR3 DNA reads as TGTGCCAGCAGTTACAGGGAGAGAGATACGCAGTATTTT. Protein product: CASSYRERDTQYF.

This clone appeared once. This chain links TRBV6-5 with TRBJ1-5; D might be TRBD1 (5 bases). The germline V gene encodes CDR1 MNHEY and CDR2 SVGAGI. Trimming cost V 5 bases and J 9 bases, with 17 bases left between them. This CDR3 region has 14 residues. The CDR3 loop reads CASSPAAGLRPQHF. DNA of the CDR3: TGTGCCAGCAGTCCCGCTGCAGGGCTTCGGCCCCAGCATTTT.

As concerns this clone: The sample contains more than one DNA sequence encoding this CDR3. The chain carries TRBV5-1 and TRBJ2-7, with D possibly TRBD1 on 5 matching bases. The CDR3 covers 14 residues. Germline CDR1 and CDR2: SGHRS and YFSETQ. Trimming left V 0 bases short and J 0 bases short, with 7 bases between. CDR3 nucleotide sequence: TGCGCCAGCAGCTTGGGACAGAGCTCCTACGAGCAGTACTTC. As protein: CASSLGQSSYEQYF.

CDR3 bases: TGCGCCAGCACCCTGCCGGAGCGGGGCTCCTACAATGAGCAGTTCTTC. Amino acid sequence: CASTLPERGSYNEQFF. The V call is TRBV5-1, the J call TRBJ2-1, with 7 bases that match TRBD2. Looked up from germline, CDR1 is SGHRS and CDR2 is YFSETQ. V trimming: 6 bases; J trimming: 0 bases; junction bases outside the gene matches: 9. CDR3 size: 16 residues.

This chain uses TRBV5-6 with TRBJ2-7; unclear D gene. Trimming shortened V by 1 base and J by 3 bases, and 11 bases separated the two germline ends. CDR1 and CDR2 (germline): SGHDT, YYEEEE. This CDR3 contains 14 residues. CDR3 region: CASSLFLGFYEQYF. The CDR3 nucleotides are TGTGCCAGCAGCTTGTTTTTGGGATTCTACGAGCAGTACTTC.

This clone occurred once. V and J are TRBV5-1 and TRBJ2-1; 9 nucleotides agree with TRBD2. J lost 7 bases, V lost 0 bases, and 8 bases had no gene match. CDR1 is SGHRS and CDR2 is YFSETQ in the germline V gene. The CDR3 contains 16 residues. The CDR3 bases are TGCGCCAGCAGCTTGGCGGTTTTAGCGGGAGTAAATGAGCAGTTCTTC. The encoded protein is CASSLAVLAGVNEQFF.

The chain links TRBV27 to TRBJ1-5, with a weak D call TRBD1 (5 bases). V was clipped by 6 bases and J by 5 bases, with 11 bases between them. Germline CDR1 and CDR2: MNHEY and SMNVEV (reference sequence). This CDR3 region has 13 residues. The CDR3 nucleotides are TGTGCCAGCAGCTCAGGGTGGGATCAGCCCCAGCATTTT. Translated: CASSSGWDQPQHF.

This chain joins TRBV10-3 and TRBJ2-3, with 7 bases matching TRBD2. Per the germline V gene, CDR1 is ENHRY and CDR2 is SYGVKD. The V segment lost 0 bases and the J segment 6 bases; nucleotides outside the gene matches: 6. The CDR3 is made up of 15 amino acids. The CDR3, as DNA: TGTGCCATCAGTGAGTCGAGGCGGGGAGGGGATACGCAGTATTTT. Translated, it gives CAISESRRGGDTQYF.

The chain uses TRBV5-8 and TRBJ2-1, with 10 bases matching TRBD2. V lost 0 bases and J lost 6; bases outside the gene matches: 6. This CDR3 contains 16 residues. Germline V gene lookup returns CDR1 SGHTS and CDR2 YDEGEE. CDR3 nucleotide sequence: TGTGCCAGCAGCTTGGGTAGGCTAGCGGGAGTCAATGAGCAGTTCTTC. Translating it yields CASSLGRLAGVNEQFF.

A word on this clone: Within the sample, other DNA sequences also encode this same CDR3. The chain combines TRBV18 with TRBJ2-5; either TRBD1 or TRBD2 may fit D (5 bases each). Trimming cost V 3 bases and J 1 base, with 6 bases left between them. The CDR3 consists of 13 residues. The V gene's germline CDR1 is KGHSH and CDR2 LQKENI. CDR3 sequence: CASSPGTQETQYF. The DNA of the CDR3 is TGTGCCAGCTCACCTGGGACCCAAGAGACCCAGTACTTC. The complete variable domain, with remaining parts taken from reference TRBV18 and TRBJ2-5, reads NAGVMQNPRHLVRRRGQEARLRCSPMKGHSHVYWYRQLPEEGLKFMVYLQKENIIDESGMPKERFSAEFPKEGPSILRIQQVVRGDSAAYFCASSPGTQETQYFGPGTRLLVL.

The chain uses TRBV5-4 and TRBJ1-1; no reliable D call. Germline CDR1 is SGHNT and CDR2 is YYREEE (reference sequence). The V gene lost 1 base and the J gene lost 7 bases, with 8 bases spanning the gap. The CDR3 has 12 amino acids. CDR3 nucleotides: TGTGCCAGCAGCTTGCGGGATTATGAAGCTTTCTTT. It specifies CASSLRDYEAFF.

This clone was detected a few times. The chain combines TRBV6-5 with TRBJ1-6; 8 bases align to TRBD1. The CDR3 is made up of 15 amino acids. Germline values: CDR1 MNHEY, CDR2 SVGAGI. V dropped 6 bases and J dropped 9; count of bases not matched to a gene: 10. The CDR3 loop is CASSREDREGSPLHF. In DNA form, the CDR3 reads TGTGCCAGCAGCCGGGAGGACAGGGAGGGTTCACCCCTCCACTTT.

The genes are TRBV7-9 and TRBJ1-2; D ambiguous. V was clipped by 5 bases and J by 0 bases, with 16 bases between them. The CDR3 runs 16 residues. Germline lookup yields CDR1 SEHNR and CDR2 FQNEAQ (reference sequence). The CDR3 is CASSPREGSANYGYTF. CDR3 sequence (DNA): TGTGCCAGCAGCCCTAGGGAGGGAAGCGCTAACTATGGCTACACCTTC. The whole variable domain, filled in from reference TRBV7-9 and TRBJ1-2, reads DTGVSQNPRHKITKRGQNVTFRCDPISEHNRLYWYRQTLGQGPEFLTYFQNEAQLEKSRLLSDRFSAERPKGSFSTLEIQRTEQGDSAMYLCASSPREGSANYGYTFGSGTRLTVV.

The rearrangement links TRBV11-2 to TRBJ2-5, with 9 bases matching TRBD2. V gave up 5 bases and J gave up 3 bases; unmatched junction bases: 4. The germline CDR1 and CDR2 sequences are SGHAT and FQNNGV. The CDR3 is 14 amino acids. This chain's CDR3 is CASSQTSGKETQYF. CDR3 DNA sequence: TGTGCCAGCAGCCAGACTAGCGGAAAAGAGACCCAGTACTTC.

This chain joins TRBV6-1 and TRBJ2-3; TRBD2 is a possible D gene (7 bases). This CDR3 region has 16 residues. The V and J ends lost 2 bases and 2 bases respectively, with 14 bases between them. Germline CDR1 and CDR2: MNHNS and SASEGT. For the CDR3, the DNA is TGTGCCAGCAGTGAATTGAGGGGGGGGTACACAGATACGCAGTATTTT. It yields the protein CASSELRGGYTDTQYF.